This T cell receptor beta chain was retrieved from a study of siplizumab effects on memory and regulatory T cells. As regards this clone: The antigen is unknown.

Data came from immunoSEQ multiplex PCR; TCRdb stores just in-frame clones and leaves some out. Of 110,000 or so clones listed, just under 95% were seen once; the top ten hold roughly 0.16%. Study observations and caveats: Many proliferating CD4+ or CD8+ clones remained unclassified. Roughly 75-96% of them could not be assigned either a naive or a memory phenotype. Sequences below about 10^-5 frequency were poorly captured. As a result, only a minor fraction of alloreactive clones mapped to unstimulated subsets. Siplizumab caused a significant drop in alloreactive sequences traceable to unstimulated CD4+ memory cells. Controls showed an average of roughly 25% Treg-derived mappable alloreactive CD4+ clones, while siplizumab showed around 69%.

The CDR3 is 13 residues long. CDR1 MDHEN and CDR2 SYDVKM come from the germline V gene. V lost 2 bases, J lost 8 bases, and 10 bases lay in between. Sequences were obtained from non-Treg CD4+ T cells sorted from blood. This chain connects TRBV28 to TRBJ1-3; D unclear. The clonotype was recovered from a human donor in good health. This chain's CDR3 is CASSLPRMDTIYF. The DNA of the CDR3 is TGTGCCAGCAGTTTACCCAGGATGGACACCATATATTTT.